Reported below is one TCR beta chain. It has no known antigen specificity. It has no much larger one-base neighbor in the sample; base qualities were not kept. The data stem from a study of PD-L1 blockade in urothelial cancer (dated 2017 in TCRdb). In the study overall: Every patient began therapy at some point between 2013 and 2015 and was given atezolizumab 1,200 mg intravenously every 3 weeks. About nine tenths of the roughly 30 patients were males with bladder-origin urothelial cancer, and about 60% of the 29 reported a prior smoking history. An ECOG performance status of 0 or 1 was recorded for the patients, and 0 to 3 prior chemotherapy regimens had been received by the patients. Blood samples were analyzed 3 weeks after the start of treatment (second dose) and 6 weeks after the start of treatment. Blood samples yielded a median of roughly 150,000 T cells and some 80,000 unique TCRs, with median clonality roughly 0.082. Somatic, immune and clinical correlates of response to PD-L1 blockade with atezolizumab in urothelial cancer were the focus of an exploratory multi-omic analysis. Pretreatment tumor samples, along with matched peripheral blood serially collected before and after atezolizumab treatment, were subjected to TCR sequencing. Durable clinical benefit meant progression-free survival longer than 6 months, and TCR features were also tested against progression-free and overall survival. In the same patients who had TCR sequencing, pretreatment tumors also underwent whole exome sequencing and RNA sequencing. Nine patients reached durable clinical benefit, while roughly 22 patients did not. Pretreatment blood TCR-seq was available for twenty-nine patients, at least one posttreatment blood collection was obtained for about 25 patients, and tumor TCR-seq was available for about 25 patients.

Synthetic TCR analog templates were spiked into each PCR so that absolute template abundance could be estimated from read counts. The immunoSEQ assay was used to amplify TCRbeta CDR3 regions from genomic DNA with bias-controlled V and J gene primers. Sequencing of rearranged TCRbeta segments was done at approximately 20X coverage. Processing in the source paper ran as follows. Clustering was used to correct sequencing errors, and CDR3s were annotated against IMGT so that V, D and J genes could be assigned. Downstream analyses used only productive TCRbeta rearrangements, leaving out any out-of-frame or stop-codon sequences. Clonality was computed as one minus Shannon entropy normalized by the log of the number of unique productive sequences. Clones differing between time points or between blood and tumor were identified by Fisher's exact test with Benjamini-Hochberg correction at adjusted p below 0.01. The source is immuneACCESS, and TCRdb retained only in-frame sequences with V and J called. Part of the clones is not carried over; for the studies checked, unresolved V genes explain less than half of this, and the remainder is unexplained. V and J calls and clone size follow that table, whereas D and trimming were derived from the DNA. The sample table records 25,000 to 30,000 clones; under 90% of these occur just once. The ten largest clones capture around 3% of the sample.

In the paper's terms, the time point label means: peripheral blood 6 weeks after treatment start. A cohort of 25 to 30 patients with locally advanced or metastatic urothelial carcinoma, treated at Memorial Sloan Kettering on a trial protocol, was included. Peripheral blood mononuclear cells were collected pretreatment and during treatment, with between 1 and 8 total time points per patient. The Qiagen DNeasy Blood extraction kit was used to purify genomic DNA from total PBMCs and from tumor samples. PBMCs were collected pretreatment and during treatment, and were isolated and stored as previously described. The paper's findings and limits, for the study overall: Improved progression-free and overall survival was found to be associated with pretreatment peripheral blood TCR clonality below the median. Among patients with durable benefit, tumor-associated TCR clones showed greater expansion in peripheral blood 3 weeks after treatment started (n of about 21, p = 0.022). Because the sample size was small (n ≈ 27) and many exploratory analyses were performed, the results are intended to be hypothesis-generating.

Spanning cysteine to phenylalanine, the CDR3 consists of 16 amino acids. The CDR3 DNA has 48 bases and is translated from base 1. CDR1 and CDR2, per the germline V gene, are KGHSH and LQKENI. Clipping removes 3 bases from V and 4 bases from J, with 7 as the unmatched junction base count. Recombination connected TRBV18 to TRBJ2-2; TRBD2 agrees with 8 junctional bases. The TCR was taken from a man aged 65-85 years with urothelial cancer. The sample consisted of PBMCs, taken around atezolizumab (anti-PD-L1) treatment. The CDR3 loop reads CASSPKRETVTGELFF. The nucleotides read TGTGCCAGCTCACCCAAGCGGGAGACCGTCACCGGGGAGCTGTTTTTT. Reference TRBV18 and TRBJ2-2 genes cover what lies past the CDR3, so the full variable domain is NAGVMQNPRHLVRRRGQEARLRCSPMKGHSHVYWYRQLPEEGLKFMVYLQKENIIDESGMPKERFSAEFPKEGPSILRIQQVVRGDSAAYFCASSPKRETVTGELFFGEGSRLTVL.